The clone carrying this T cell receptor (beta chain) was recorded only once. Researchers ran the assay at a deep level. Every subset had its genomic DNA shared out evenly among several immunoSEQ plates. TCRdb's table, derived via immunoSEQ multiplex PCR, lists solely in-frame clones and lacks some. The sample consists of about 2.4 million clones, around 94% of them appearing once. This entry belongs to a study of shared clonotypes between healthy human individuals. The wider study: The plates for each donor numbered three CD4 naive, three CD4 memory, two CD8 naive and one CD8 memory.

The V gene's germline CDR1 is SGHVS and CDR2 FNYEAQ. V lost 1 base and J 0 bases, leaving 13 bases between the germline ends. This CDR3 has 16 residues. Nashville, Tennessee was home to all donors, who were Caucasian adults. The sample was naive CD4+ T cells sorted from blood. The subset is: CD45RA+ positively selected. The origin of this receptor is a man between 18 and 35 years old in good health. The chain uses TRBV7-6 and TRBJ2-7; D not resolved. CDR3: CASSLEFGASSYEQYF. DNA of the CDR3: TGTGCCAGCAGCTTAGAGTTTGGCGCTTCCTCCTACGAGCAGTACTTC.